One sample yielded the 14 T cell receptor beta chains listed below, sequenced in a study of T cell responses to AZD1222 COVID-19 vaccine. Repertoires were generated with immunoSEQ multiplex PCR, while TCRdb's copy carries only in-frame clones and drops some. The table has around 130,000 clones, roughly nine tenths seen once. The sequencing here drew on peripheral blood, taken on day 0 of AZD1222 vaccination. These receptor sequences come from an adult in good health.

V usage is TRBV27 and J usage is TRBJ2-5; D uncertain. Germline assignment: CDR1 MNHEY and CDR2 SMNVEV (reference sequence). The CDR3 is 13 residues long. The V end lost 7 bases, the J end lost 5 bases, and 14 bases lay between the germline ends. The CDR3 loop reads CASKVSAGETQYF. Written as DNA, the CDR3 is TGTGCCAGCAAGGTGTCGGCTGGGGAGACCCAGTACTTC.

J is TRBJ2-4 and V is TRBV7-9, with D unclear. The CDR3 runs 11 residues. Germline CDR1 is SEHNR and CDR2 is FQNEAQ (reference sequence). V lost 5 bases and J 10 bases, leaving 9 bases between the germline ends. The CDR3 protein is CASSLDWIQYF. The CDR3 DNA reads as TGTGCCAGCAGCCTCGACTGGATTCAGTACTTC. The whole variable domain, filled in from reference TRBV7-9 and TRBJ2-4, reads DTGVSQNPRHKITKRGQNVTFRCDPISEHNRLYWYRQTLGQGPEFLTYFQNEAQLEKSRLLSDRFSAERPKGSFSTLEIQRTEQGDSAMYLCASSLDWIQYFGAGTRLSVL.

For the CDR3, the DNA is TGTGCCAGCAGTTACGGCACCGCTAACTATGGCTACACCTTC. Translating it yields CASSYGTANYGYTF. This chain joins TRBV6-5 and TRBJ1-2; no definite D call. The CDR3 sequence is 14 residues long. CDR1 is MNHEY, CDR2 SVGAGI, per germline. Deletions cut 2 bases from V and 0 bases from J, with 7 bases between.

V and J are TRBV24-1 and TRBJ1-5, with 10 positions matching TRBD1. Germline CDR1 KGHDR, CDR2 SFDVKD. The V and J ends lost 2 bases and 1 base, in that order; junction bases with no gene match: 7. This CDR3 contains 18 residues. CDR3 in DNA: TGTGCCACCAGTGATTCGGACAGGGGGGTTTGGAGCAATCAGCCCCAGCATTTT. It specifies CATSDSDRGVWSNQPQHF.

This clone was seen a handful of times. The V gene is TRBV19, the J gene TRBJ1-1, with 7 bases that match TRBD1. From germline, CDR1 is LNHDA and CDR2 SQIVND (reference sequence). The CDR3 contains 14 residues. J was trimmed by 1 base and V by 5 bases; bases with no gene match: 4. The CDR3 nucleotides are TGTGCCAGTAGTCTAAGGGACAGGAACACTGAAGCTTTCTTT. Translated: CASSLRDRNTEAFF.

The V gene is TRBV4-2, the J gene TRBJ1-1, with D uncertain. CDR3 size: 11 residues. Trimming stripped 1 base from V and 8 bases from J, with 5 bases between. Germline V gives CDR1 LGHNA, CDR2 YNFKEQ. Here the CDR3 DNA reads TGTGCCAGCAGCCAAGGAAAGGAAGCTTTCTTT. Its translation: CASSQGKEAFF.

The genes are TRBV6-1 and TRBJ1-2, with unresolved D. This CDR3 region has 13 residues. Germline CDR1 reads MNHNS; CDR2 reads SASEGT. V lost 3 bases and J lost 8, with 13 bases in between. The DNA for the CDR3 is TGTGCCAGCAGTGACGAATTAAGGAGGGGCTACACCTTC. Translation gives CASSDELRRGYTF.

This chain uses TRBV3-1 (or the pseudogene TRBV3-2) with TRBJ2-7, with D possibly being TRBD2 (6 bases). In germline, CDR1 is LGHDT, CDR2 YNNKEL (reference sequence). The V end was cut by 0 bases, the J end by 6 bases, with 6 bases between. This CDR3 comprises 12 residues. CDR3 sequence (DNA): TGTGCCAGCAGCCAAGAGGGGGGCGAGCAGTACTTC. It encodes CASSQEGGEQYF.

The chain employs TRBV28 and TRBJ1-3, with 8 positions matching TRBD1. CDR3 length equals 17 residues. J lost 4 bases, V lost 2 bases, and 10 bases had no gene match. Germline assignment: CDR1 MDHEN and CDR2 SYDVKM. In DNA form, the CDR3 reads TGTGCCAGCAGTTTAGGAGGCAGGGGGCCGCTAGGAAACACCATATATTTT. Its protein product is CASSLGGRGPLGNTIYF. Full variable domain (remainder filled in from reference TRBV28 and TRBJ1-3): DVKVTQSSRYLVKRTGEKVFLECVQDMDHENMFWYRQDPGLGLRLIYFSYDVKMKEKGDIPEGYSVSREKKERFSLILESASTNQTSMYLCASSLGGRGPLGNTIYFGEGSWLTVV.

The chain carries TRBV27 and TRBJ2-1, with D unclear. The length of the CDR3 is 16 residues. Between the trimmed V and J ends, which lost 4 bases and 0 bases, there was a span of 13 bases. CDR1 and CDR2 (germline): MNHEY, SMNVEV (reference sequence). The CDR3 is CASSSSQARSYNEQFF. The CDR3 DNA follows: TGTGCCAGCAGTTCTTCCCAGGCCCGCTCCTACAATGAGCAGTTCTTC.

The rearrangement uses TRBV5-1 and TRBJ1-1; D is uncertain. Trimming shortened V by 0 bases and J by 1 base, and 10 bases separated the two germline ends. This CDR3 comprises 15 residues. Germline-derived CDR1 and CDR2 are SGHRS and YFSETQ. The CDR3 sequence: CASSLEGLGNTEAFF. In nucleotides, the CDR3 is TGCGCCAGCAGCTTGGAGGGTTTAGGGAACACTGAAGCTTTCTTT.

This sequence joins TRBV6-6 and TRBJ2-1, with 10 bases matching TRBD2. Trimming cost V 6 bases and J 2 bases; bases outside gene matches: 4. In germline, CDR1 is MNHNY, CDR2 SVGAGI (reference sequence). The CDR3 sequence is 15 residues long. The CDR3 sequence is CASRWTSGTYNEQFF. Here the CDR3 DNA reads TGTGCCAGCAGGTGGACTAGCGGCACCTACAATGAGCAGTTCTTC.

The CDR3 DNA reads TGTGCCAGCAGTTTTGCCGGGGAGCTGTTTTTT. Residues: CASSFAGELFF. The V and J genes are TRBV12-3 or TRBV12-4 and TRBJ2-2; the D is unclear. V lost 3 bases, J lost 6 bases, and 2 bases lay in between. CDR3 size: 11 residues.

V gene TRBV30 combines with J gene TRBJ2-7; no reliable D call. Germline loops: CDR1 GTSNPN, CDR2 SVGIG (reference sequence). The CDR3 totals 13 residues. V was clipped by 0 bases and J by 1 base, with 7 bases between them. The CDR3 bases are TGTGCCTGGAGTGTAGTAGTTTCCTACGAGCAGTACTTC. Protein sequence: CAWSVVVSYEQYF.